This TCR beta chain comes out of a study of blood T cell repertoires in COVID-19. Study overall: Nucleic acid was either cDNA or gDNA, and it came from T cells, B-cell-depleted T cells, or PBMCs.

Germline V gene lookup returns CDR1 SGDLS and CDR2 YYNGEE. Between the trimmed V and J ends, which lost 4 bases and 0 bases, there was a span of 11 bases. The CDR3 totals 15 residues. As originally analysed: Researchers report that nucleated cell counts were estimated from reference gene primer amplification. Data came from immunoSEQ multiplex PCR; TCRdb stores just in-frame clones and leaves some out. V, J and clone size derive from that table, while D and trimming were established from the DNA sequence. The sample contains 55,000 to 75,000 clones, around 87% of which appear only once. The sequenced sample was peripheral blood. This chain uses TRBV9 with TRBJ1-5; tentative D call: TRBD1 (6 bases). This sequence was found in a man aged 45-65 years with active COVID-19. CDR3 DNA: TGTGCCAGCAGCCCCACAGGGAGTAGCAATCAGCCCCAGCATTTT. It codes for CASSPTGSSNQPQHF.